These 30 T cell receptor beta chains were all obtained from the same sample, sequenced in a study of T cell repertoires in cytomegalovirus infection. MiXCR was run by TCRdb on the reads, yielding one entry per CDR3 protein. The repertoire holds 250,000 or so distinct CDR3 sequences, around 9% seen once, with roughly 16% in the top ten. Material for sequencing was PBMCs. The receptors originated from a human donor in good health (CMV status not recorded). Some clones in this sample may be carry-over from other donors' samples.

This clonotype came up a few times. The V call is TRBV28, the J call TRBJ2-7; D may be TRBD1 or TRBD2 (6 bases each). The V gene's germline CDR1 is MDHEN and CDR2 SYDVKM. Trimming shortened V by 7 bases and J by 0 bases, and 25 bases separated the two germline ends. The CDR3 runs 18 residues. Here the CDR3 reads CASISWTPGAGHSYEQYF. CDR3 bases: TGTGCCAGCATTAGTTGGACCCCGGGGGCGGGGCACTCCTACGAGCAGTACTTC.

This clonotype was seen repeatedly, ten times or more. This chain links TRBV7-2 with TRBJ2-1; 11 bases are a match to TRBD1. The CDR3 runs to 15 residues. CDR1 is SGHTA and CDR2 is FQGNSA in the germline V gene. Trimming removed 5 bases from V and 6 bases from J; junction bases left unmatched: 6. The DNA for the CDR3 is TGTGCCAGCAGCCCTGGGACAGGGGGTCCCAATGAGCAGTTCTTC. Translating gives CASSPGTGGPNEQFF.

This clonotype was found many times. The CDR3 DNA sequence: TGTGCCAGTACCCGGGTCTCTGGAAACACCATATATTTT. The encoded protein is CASTRVSGNTIYF. The rearrangement uses TRBV19 and TRBJ1-3; D not certain. The germline gives CDR1 LNHDA, CDR2 SQIVND (reference sequence). Trimming stripped 7 bases from V and 0 bases from J, with 7 bases between. This CDR3 spans 13 amino acids.

The chain employs TRBV20-1 and TRBJ1-1; D gene ambiguous. Trimming removed 4 bases at V and 11 bases at J, with 17 bases between. Germline-derived CDR1 and CDR2 are DFQATT and SNEGSKA (reference sequence). The CDR3 has 12 residues. Here the CDR3 DNA reads TGCAGTGCTAATCCGGATGTCACCCGGGCTTTCTTT. Protein sequence: CSANPDVTRAFF.

This clonotype was counted between two and nine times. The chain uses TRBV11-2 and TRBJ2-4; tentatively, D is TRBD2 (5 bases). The germline V gene encodes CDR1 SGHAT and CDR2 FQNNGV. This CDR3 is built from 15 residues. V was cut by 5 bases and J by 2 bases, with 13 bases left in between. CDR3: CASSPAGGSKNIQYF. The CDR3 DNA sequence: TGTGCCAGCAGCCCCGCAGGAGGCTCCAAAAACATTCAGTACTTC.

This clonotype was observed many times. The chain links TRBV7-2 to TRBJ2-2; perhaps D is TRBD1 or TRBD2 (7 bases each). This CDR3 spans 14 amino acids. V was cut by 5 bases and J by 5 bases, with 12 bases left in between. Per the germline V gene, CDR1 is SGHTA and CDR2 is FQGNSA. This chain's CDR3 is CASSPQGGTGELFF. Here the CDR3 DNA reads TGTGCCAGCAGCCCCCAGGGGGGGACCGGGGAGCTGTTTTTT.

This clonotype occurred many times. The chain employs TRBV7-2 and TRBJ1-2, with D possibly being TRBD1 (5 bases). This CDR3 is 15 amino acids long. Trimming cost V 5 bases and J 2 bases, with 15 bases left between them. Germline V CDR1 and CDR2: SGHTA, FQGNSA. CDR3: CASSTHRNLNYGYTF. The CDR3 DNA reads TGTGCCAGCAGCACCCACAGGAACCTCAACTATGGCTACACCTTC.

This clonotype turned up a few times. The chain joins TRBV10-3 to TRBJ2-1; D is uncertain. The CDR3 runs 14 residues. Trimming shortened V by 2 bases and J by 0 bases, and 5 bases separated the two germline ends. Germline CDR1 ENHRY, CDR2 SYGVKD. The CDR3 loop reads CAISEAGSYNEQFF. For the CDR3, the DNA is TGTGCCATCAGTGAGGCAGGCTCCTACAATGAGCAGTTCTTC.

This clonotype was seen many times. V usage is TRBV7-2 and J usage is TRBJ1-4, with D unclear. Germline-derived CDR1 and CDR2 are SGHTA and FQGNSA. CDR3 length: 14 amino acids. V lost 5 bases and J 7 bases, leaving 14 bases between the germline ends. The CDR3, as DNA: TGTGCCAGCAGCCCACAAGGTGGGAGTGAAAAACTGTTTTTT. It encodes CASSPQGGSEKLFF.

This clonotype occurred many times. This chain joins TRBV7-2 and TRBJ2-1, with 11 bases that match TRBD2. The trim removed 3 bases at V and 4 bases at J, leaving 5 bases unmatched. CDR1 and CDR2 from the germline V gene are SGHTA and FQGNSA. The CDR3 is made up of 16 amino acids. CDR3 coding DNA: TGTGCCAGCAGCTTCAGACTAGCGGGGTTGTACAATGAGCAGTTCTTC. Encoded protein: CASSFRLAGLYNEQFF.

The gene calls are TRBV20-1 and TRBJ2-7; perhaps TRBD1 as D (6 bases). Trimming cost V 4 bases and J 4 bases, with 11 bases left between them. This CDR3 region has 12 residues. From germline, CDR1 is DFQATT and CDR2 SNEGSKA (reference sequence). CDR3 DNA: TGCAGTGCTACTACAGGGTTTTACGAGCAGTACTTC. It encodes CSATTGFYEQYF.

The gene calls are TRBV28 and TRBJ1-3, with D possibly TRBD1 on 5 matching bases. The CDR3 spans 17 residues. The V gene lost 7 bases and the J gene lost 3 bases, with 22 bases spanning the gap. Per the germline V gene, CDR1 is MDHEN and CDR2 is SYDVKM. CDR3 bases: TGTGCCAGCAAGGTGAGGGGAGAGGGACTGAGTGGAAACACCATATATTTT. Translated: CASKVRGEGLSGNTIYF.

This clonotype was found many times. The DNA for the CDR3 is TGTGCCAGCAGCTCTAACAGGGTAAGGGAGCAGTACTTC. This codes for CASSSNRVREQYF. The chain carries TRBV7-2 and TRBJ2-7, with D maybe TRBD1 (6 bases). Trimming took 4 bases from V and 7 from J, leaving 14 bases between them. Per germline, CDR1 SGHTA and CDR2 FQGNSA. The CDR3 covers 13 residues.

This clonotype showed up many times. The rearrangement uses TRBV2 and TRBJ2-5; TRBD1 aligns across 8 bases. The V gene end was trimmed by 3 bases and the J gene end by 0 bases; junction bases not matched to a gene: 6. Germline-derived CDR1 and CDR2 are SNHLY and FYNNEI. This CDR3 is built from 16 residues. Here the CDR3 DNA reads TGTGCCAGCAGTGAGGTCGGGACAGGAGACCAAGAGACCCAGTACTTC. Protein: CASSEVGTGDQETQYF.

This clonotype came up a few times. The chain joins TRBV11-2 to TRBJ2-3; 8 bases line up with TRBD2. V lost 5 bases to trimming and J lost 2 bases; unmatched junction nucleotides: 15. Germline V gene lookup returns CDR1 SGHAT and CDR2 FQNNGV. This CDR3 spans 18 amino acids. The CDR3 loop reads CASSLPRGVAGYTDTQYF. DNA of the CDR3: TGTGCCAGCAGCCTTCCCCGAGGAGTAGCGGGATACACAGATACGCAGTATTTT.

This clonotype occurred a few times. V gene TRBV28 combines with J gene TRBJ1-6, with unresolved D. Germline-derived CDR1 and CDR2 are MDHEN and SYDVKM. V shed 1 base and J shed 8 bases, with 3 bases lying between them. CDR3 length equals 12 residues. CDR3 coding DNA: TGTGCCAGCAGTTTATTACATTCACCCCTCCACTTT. Its protein product is CASSLLHSPLHF. Complete variable domain (other parts from reference TRBV28 and TRBJ1-6): DVKVTQSSRYLVKRTGEKVFLECVQDMDHENMFWYRQDPGLGLRLIYFSYDVKMKEKGDIPEGYSVSREKKERFSLILESASTNQTSMYLCASSLLHSPLHFGNGTRLTVT.

This clonotype came up many times. The chain joins TRBV7-9 to TRBJ2-7, with 10 nucleotides matching TRBD2. The CDR3 is made up of 15 amino acids. Germline V gene data show CDR1 as SEHNR and CDR2 as FQNEAQ (reference sequence). J was trimmed by 3 bases and V by 2 bases; bases with no gene match: 4. CDR3 DNA: TGTGCCAGCAGCTTAAGCGGGGGGGCCCTCTACGAGCAGTACTTC. Residues: CASSLSGGALYEQYF.

The chain uses TRBV6-2 or TRBV6-3 and TRBJ1-2; D might be TRBD1 (6 bases). Looked up from germline, CDR1 is MNHEY and CDR2 is SVGEGT. The ends were cut back, 6 bases at V and 0 bases at J, with 11 bases in the middle. The CDR3 has 14 residues. CDR3 loop: CASRLTGANYGYTF. The CDR3 nucleotides are TGTGCCAGCAGATTGACAGGAGCTAACTATGGCTACACCTTC.

The chain has TRBV20-1 and TRBJ1-5; D unclear. V lost 5 bases to trimming and J lost 6 bases, with 17 bases between them. In germline, CDR1 is DFQATT, CDR2 SNEGSKA (reference sequence). The CDR3 is made up of 14 amino acids. This chain's CDR3 is CSAPRSDGSQPQHF. CDR3 DNA sequence: TGCAGTGCTCCCCGGTCAGATGGGAGTCAGCCCCAGCATTTT.

This clonotype was counted between two and nine times. This sequence joins TRBV12-3 or TRBV12-4 and TRBJ1-1; D may be TRBD1 (6 bases). V lost 6 bases and J 4 bases, leaving 18 bases between the germline ends. The CDR3 totals 15 residues. CDR3 loop: CASSSLEQGLTEAFF. The CDR3 DNA is TGTGCCAGCAGCTCATTGGAGCAGGGGCTCACTGAAGCTTTCTTT.

This clonotype was detected many times. The chain combines TRBV7-8 with TRBJ1-2, with D possibly being TRBD1 (6 bases). Trimming shortened V by 1 base and J by 4 bases, and 13 bases separated the two germline ends. CDR1 SGHVS and CDR2 FQNEAQ come from the germline V gene. This CDR3 is 15 amino acids long. The CDR3 here is CASSLEAGALYGYTF. CDR3 bases: TGTGCCAGCAGCTTAGAGGCAGGGGCCCTCTATGGCTACACCTTC.

This clonotype was observed a handful of times. The chain links TRBV29-1 to TRBJ1-4; D uncertain. Trimming cost V 6 bases and J 1 base, with 18 bases left between them. Germline CDR1 reads SQVTM; CDR2 reads ANQGSEA. The CDR3 loop spans 16 amino acids. CDR3: CSVGSHRGGTNEKLFF. CDR3 sequence (DNA): TGCAGCGTAGGGAGTCACCGGGGTGGAACTAATGAAAAACTGTTTTTT.

This clonotype was observed a handful of times. The chain is built from TRBV12-3 or TRBV12-4 and TRBJ1-5; 7 bases agree with TRBD1. The CDR3 is 18 amino acids. V shed 2 bases and J 1 base; nucleotides not matched to a gene: 11. The CDR3 protein is CASSLRGRGLLSNQPQHF. The CDR3 DNA sequence: TGTGCCAGCAGTTTAAGAGGAAGGGGGCTACTGAGCAATCAGCCCCAGCATTTT.

This clonotype occurred many times. The rearrangement links TRBV7-2 to TRBJ1-5; unclear D gene. Trimming removed 1 base from V and 4 bases from J, with 11 bases in between. Germline V CDR1 and CDR2: SGHTA, FQGNSA. The CDR3 has 15 residues. CDR3 sequence reads: CASSLDLGINQPQHF. CDR3 nucleotides: TGTGCCAGCAGCTTAGACCTAGGAATTAATCAGCCCCAGCATTTT.

The V gene is TRBV7-2, the J gene TRBJ2-1; D not resolved. The CDR3 runs 12 residues. Deletions cut 5 bases from V and 5 bases from J, with 7 bases between. Germline-derived CDR1 and CDR2 are SGHTA and FQGNSA. The CDR3 loop reads CASSGHHNEQFF. In DNA form, the CDR3 reads TGTGCCAGCAGCGGTCATCACAATGAGCAGTTCTTC.

The V and J genes are TRBV7-2 and TRBJ2-1, with 10 bases matching TRBD2. The CDR3 extends over 16 amino acids. Trimming at V came to 4 bases and at J to 8 bases, leaving 11 bases not matched to a gene. Germline CDR1 SGHTA, CDR2 FQGNSA. CDR3: CASSSGGAGGRYEQFF. Here the CDR3 DNA reads TGTGCCAGCAGCTCCGGGGGAGCGGGGGGGAGGTATGAGCAGTTCTTC.

The chain combines TRBV6-4 with TRBJ1-6; no reliable D call. Germline V lookup: CDR1 MRHNA, CDR2 SNTAGT. The CDR3 has 14 amino acids. V lost 0 bases, J lost 14 bases, and 14 bases lay in between. CDR3: CASSDSRAPGALHF. As DNA, the CDR3 is TGTGCCAGCAGTGACTCACGCGCTCCTGGAGCCCTCCACTTT.

This clonotype showed up many times. The chain couples TRBV7-2 to TRBJ2-3, with D tentatively TRBD1 or TRBD2 (5 bases each). Trimming removed 7 bases at V and 2 bases at J, with 13 bases between. The CDR3 extends over 14 amino acids. Germline CDR1 is SGHTA and CDR2 is FQGNSA. The CDR3: CASIPGPLTDTQYF. The CDR3 region has the DNA TGTGCCAGCATCCCGGGACCTCTCACAGATACGCAGTATTTT.

The sample holds many counts of this clonotype. The rearrangement joins TRBV7-2 to TRBJ2-4; possibly TRBD1 or TRBD2 for D (5 bases each). This CDR3 has 14 residues. Per the germline V gene, CDR1 is SGHTA and CDR2 is FQGNSA. Trimming stripped 0 bases from V and 5 bases from J, with 8 bases between. The CDR3: CASSLAREQNIQYF. The DNA for the CDR3 is TGTGCCAGCAGCTTAGCCAGGGAGCAAAACATTCAGTACTTC.

This clonotype was seen repeatedly, ten times or more. V gene TRBV28 combines with J gene TRBJ2-3; 14 positions match TRBD2. The CDR3 runs 17 residues. V gave up 5 bases and J gave up 2 bases; unmatched junction bases: 6. Germline-derived CDR1 and CDR2 are MDHEN and SYDVKM. Here the CDR3 reads CASSPWGLAGDTDTQYF. As DNA, the CDR3 is TGTGCCAGCAGTCCCTGGGGACTAGCGGGGGACACAGATACGCAGTATTTT.